This is a list of T cell receptor beta chains from one sample in a study of shared clonotypes between healthy human individuals. The method was immunoSEQ multiplex PCR; TCRdb's version includes in-frame clones alone and lacks a portion of them. The sample lists over 2,000,000 clones, around 93% seen once, with about 1.6% in the top ten. Sequencing was performed on naive CD8+ T cells from PBMCs. Source of these receptors: a man between 18 and 35 years old in good health. Some clones in this sample may be carry-over from other donors' samples. The CDR3 runs from the conserved cysteine through the conserved F or W. Each record gives: CDR3 protein, V gene, J gene.

CDR3: CASSQDRTSLGNEQFF; V: TRBV4-1; J: TRBJ2-1
CDR3: CASNSGGPTNEKLFF; V: TRBV4-1; J: TRBJ1-4
CDR3: CAIRDRLGEQYF; V: TRBV10-3; J: TRBJ2-7
CDR3: CASSETQTGTGELFF; V: TRBV7-9; J: TRBJ2-2
CDR3: CASSFMETQYF; V: TRBV27; J: TRBJ2-5
CDR3: CASSEANWGILYGYTF; V: TRBV6-1; J: TRBJ1-2
CDR3: CASSYERGAYYYGYTF; V: TRBV6-5; J: TRBJ1-2
CDR3: CASSVGPGGEETQYF; V: TRBV28; J: TRBJ2-5
CDR3: CASSDWRGRLGQPQHF; V: TRBV6-1; J: TRBJ1-5
CDR3: CASSLYPLGTSEGDEQFF; V: TRBV27; J: TRBJ2-1
CDR3: CASSSKTGYGNTIYF; V: TRBV27; J: TRBJ1-3
CDR3: CASSPSQGFLAYEQYF; V: TRBV27; J: TRBJ2-7
CDR3: CASSLGQLYEQYF; V: TRBV7-9; J: TRBJ2-7
CDR3: CASSLFSDTQYF; V: TRBV7-9; J: TRBJ2-3
CDR3: CASSMGGADEQFF; V: TRBV19; J: TRBJ2-1
CDR3: CASSLGSNTEAFF; V: TRBV5-5; J: TRBJ1-1
CDR3: CSVGGTSGRAQAGELFF; V: TRBV29-1; J: TRBJ2-2
CDR3: CATSRDATGGTF; V: TRBV15; J: TRBJ1-2
CDR3: CASSKRQGLSGNTIYF; V: TRBV27; J: TRBJ1-3
CDR3: CAISDRDRGRAAGAGEQFF; V: TRBV10-3; J: TRBJ2-1
CDR3: CASSATGGRDTQYF; V: TRBV27; J: TRBJ2-3
CDR3: CASSLPVDRDFYEQYF; V: TRBV28; J: TRBJ2-7
CDR3: CASSPQTGRGAREKLFF; V: TRBV9; J: TRBJ1-4
CDR3: CASSPGTSGYNEQFF; V: TRBV27; J: TRBJ2-1
CDR3: CASSVGNNEKLFF; V: TRBV9; J: TRBJ1-4
CDR3: CASRGDSGNTIYF; V: TRBV9; J: TRBJ1-3
CDR3: CASSPTWMSSYEQYF; V: TRBV7-2; J: TRBJ2-7
CDR3: CASSLAPLGGPYEQYF; V: TRBV4-1; J: TRBJ2-7
CDR3: CSVEDGTGTYEQYF; V: TRBV29-1; J: TRBJ2-7
CDR3: CASSPIGLGIGGYNEQFF; V: TRBV27; J: TRBJ2-1
CDR3: CASSSNANSQPYEQYF; V: TRBV11-3; J: TRBJ2-7
CDR3: CASSLGGTNEQYF; V: TRBV7-9; J: TRBJ2-7
CDR3: CASSSNARTSGRGADTQYF; V: TRBV28; J: TRBJ2-3
CDR3: CASSPGVRHLGSYNEQFF; V: TRBV28; J: TRBJ2-1
CDR3: CASSIGTSGPYEQYF; V: TRBV5-6; J: TRBJ2-7
CDR3: CASSPSTSGRSEQYF; V: TRBV27; J: TRBJ2-7
CDR3: CASSPTTALNTEAFF; V: TRBV7-9; J: TRBJ1-1
CDR3: CASRRETGAKTQYF; V: TRBV5-1; J: TRBJ2-5
CDR3: CASSGSRDGAEAFF; V: TRBV5-1; J: TRBJ1-1
CDR3: CAISELGRGEEKLFF; V: TRBV10-3; J: TRBJ1-4
CDR3: CASSEGLVHEQYF; V: TRBV6-1; J: TRBJ2-7